This T cell receptor (beta chain) stems from a study of T cells in localized non-small cell lung cancer. Germline CDR1 PRHDT, CDR2 FYEKMQ (reference sequence). The CDR3 totals 15 residues. Trimming took off 4 bases at V and 1 base at J, with 10 bases between the two ends. The study, taken as a whole, reports: A median of around 60 clones ranked among the top 100 in tumor appeared in adjacent lung. Compared with tumor, uninvolved adjacent lung displayed greater T cell clonality, ranking highest overall.

This clone turned up a few times. Its antigen is not known. Generated by immunoSEQ multiplex PCR, the TCRdb table keeps only in-frame clones and is missing some. This sample has about 79,000 clones, with 88% found just once. The chain combines TRBV13 with TRBJ2-2, with D unresolved. The clonotype originates from a woman aged 35 to 75 with stage I squamous cell lung carcinoma. The source material was peripheral blood, sampled before any cancer treatment. This CDR3 is CASSSRRLNTGELFF. In nucleotides, the CDR3 is TGTGCCAGCAGCTCAAGACGGTTGAACACCGGGGAGCTGTTTTTT.